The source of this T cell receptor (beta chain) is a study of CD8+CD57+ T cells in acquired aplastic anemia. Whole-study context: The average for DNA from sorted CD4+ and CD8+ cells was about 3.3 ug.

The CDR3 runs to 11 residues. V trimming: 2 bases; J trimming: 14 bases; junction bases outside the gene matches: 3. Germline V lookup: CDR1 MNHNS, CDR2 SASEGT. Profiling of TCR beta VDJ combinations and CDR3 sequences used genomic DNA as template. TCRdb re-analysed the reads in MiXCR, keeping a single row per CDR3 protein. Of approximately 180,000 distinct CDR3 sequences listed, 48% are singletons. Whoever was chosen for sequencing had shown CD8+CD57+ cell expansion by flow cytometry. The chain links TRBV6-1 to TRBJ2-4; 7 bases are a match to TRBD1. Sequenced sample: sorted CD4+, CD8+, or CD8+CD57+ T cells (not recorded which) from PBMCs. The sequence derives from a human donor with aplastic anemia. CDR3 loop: CASSERDREYF. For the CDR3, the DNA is TGTGCCAGCAGTGAACGAGACAGGGAGTACTTC.